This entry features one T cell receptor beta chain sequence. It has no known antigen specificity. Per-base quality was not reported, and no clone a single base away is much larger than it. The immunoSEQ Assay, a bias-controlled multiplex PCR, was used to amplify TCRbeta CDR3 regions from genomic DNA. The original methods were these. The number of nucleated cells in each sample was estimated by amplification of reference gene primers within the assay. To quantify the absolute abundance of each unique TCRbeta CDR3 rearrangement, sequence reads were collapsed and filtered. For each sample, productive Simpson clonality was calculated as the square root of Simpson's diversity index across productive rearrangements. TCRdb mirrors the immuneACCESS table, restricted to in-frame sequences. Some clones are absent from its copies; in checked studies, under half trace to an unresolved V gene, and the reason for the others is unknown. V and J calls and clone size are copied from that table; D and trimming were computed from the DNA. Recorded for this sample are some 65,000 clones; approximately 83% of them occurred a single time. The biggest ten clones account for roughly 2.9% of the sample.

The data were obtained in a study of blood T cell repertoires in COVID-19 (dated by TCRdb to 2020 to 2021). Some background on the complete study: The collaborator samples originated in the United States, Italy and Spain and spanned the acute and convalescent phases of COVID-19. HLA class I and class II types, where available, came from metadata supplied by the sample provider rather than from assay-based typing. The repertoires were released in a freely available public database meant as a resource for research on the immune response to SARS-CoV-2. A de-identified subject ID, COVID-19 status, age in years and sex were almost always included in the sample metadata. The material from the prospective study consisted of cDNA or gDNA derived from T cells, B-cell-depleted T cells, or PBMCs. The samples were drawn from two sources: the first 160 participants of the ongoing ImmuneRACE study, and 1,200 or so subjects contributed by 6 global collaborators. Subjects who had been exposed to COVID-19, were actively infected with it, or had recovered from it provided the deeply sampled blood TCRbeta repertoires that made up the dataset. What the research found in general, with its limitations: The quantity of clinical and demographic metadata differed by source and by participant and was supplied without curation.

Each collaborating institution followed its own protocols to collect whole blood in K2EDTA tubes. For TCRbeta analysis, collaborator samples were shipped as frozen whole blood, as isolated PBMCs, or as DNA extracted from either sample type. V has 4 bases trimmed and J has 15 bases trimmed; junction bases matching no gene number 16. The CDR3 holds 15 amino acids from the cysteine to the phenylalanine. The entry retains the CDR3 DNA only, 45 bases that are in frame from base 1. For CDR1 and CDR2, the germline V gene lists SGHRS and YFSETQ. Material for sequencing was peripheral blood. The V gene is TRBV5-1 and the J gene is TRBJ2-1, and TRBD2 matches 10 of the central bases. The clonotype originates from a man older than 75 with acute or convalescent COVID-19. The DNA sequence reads TGCGCCAGCAGCGCTGGACTCAAGCGGGAGGGCAGTTGGTTCTTC. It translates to CASSAGLKREGSWFF.